Detailed here is one TCR beta chain. CDR3 length equals 14 residues. After removal of 5 bases from V and 7 bases from J, the junction contained 9 bases not matched to a gene. Looked up from germline, CDR1 is SEHNR and CDR2 is FQNEAQ (reference sequence). In the original processing: Reference gene primers were amplified, and this amplification served to estimate nucleated cell counts. Sequenced by immunoSEQ multiplex PCR; TCRdb stores in-frame clones only, minus some. The DNA gave D and trimming, while V, J and clone size come from that table. Among around 160,000 clones listed, approximately 80% were seen once. Those enrolled, adults aged roughly 18 to 100 years, came from about two dozen US areas. Self-reported history from a screening survey and questionnaire set each donor's cohort. The sample originates from a study of blood T cell repertoires in COVID-19.

This chain connects TRBV7-9 to TRBJ1-2; the match to TRBD1 covers 8 bases. Material: PBMCs or T cells enriched from blood (not recorded which). This clonotype was sampled from a man aged 35-49 years who had recovered from COVID-19. CDR3 DNA sequence: TGTGCCAGCAGCAACCGCGGGACAGGCAGTGGCTACACCTTC. As protein: CASSNRGTGSGYTF.